The rows below give T cell receptor beta chains drawn from one sample of a study of shared clonotypes between healthy human individuals. TCRdb's table, derived via immunoSEQ multiplex PCR, lists solely in-frame clones and lacks some. The sample consists of 2 million to 2.5 million clones, approximately 93% of them appearing once. The sample was naive CD4+ T cells from PBMCs. These TCRs come from a man between 18 and 35 years old in good health. Some clones in this sample may be carry-over from other donors' samples. Each CDR3 is given with its conserved first and last residue. A D gene is named only where the DNA matches it firmly. Expanded clones get a size class; other rows say once, few or many, or leave the size out.

clone_size | j_call | d_call | v_call | cdr3_aa | cdr3_nt
NA | TRBJ2-3 | NA | TRBV1 | CTSSPPPGGRLPDTQYF | TGCACCAGCAGCCCGCCCCCCGGCGGGAGGTTACCAGATACGCAGTATTTT
NA | TRBJ2-2 | NA | TRBV9 | CASSVLGSRGTGELFF | TGTGCCAGCAGCGTATTAGGCAGCCGGGGCACCGGGGAGCTGTTTTTT
NA | TRBJ2-7 | TRBD2 | TRBV6-6 | CASSFTGTNTYEQYF | TGTGCCAGCAGTTTCACCGGGACTAATACCTACGAGCAGTACTTC
NA | TRBJ2-7 | NA | TRBV11-2 | CASSSVSAMVIYEQYF | TGTGCCAGCAGCTCCGTCAGCGCGATGGTCATCTACGAGCAGTACTTC
NA | TRBJ2-3 | NA | TRBV7-3 | CASSLTAGPSTDTQYF | TGTGCCAGCAGCTTAACTGCGGGGCCTAGCACAGATACGCAGTATTTT
NA | TRBJ2-7 | TRBD2 | TRBV27 | CATERGSVPSGQYF | TGTGCCACTGAGCGGGGCAGCGTCCCGAGCGGGCAGTACTTC
NA | TRBJ2-5 | TRBD2 | TRBV7-6 | CASSLMGLAGSGQETQYF | TGTGCCAGCAGCTTAATGGGACTAGCGGGATCAGGACAAGAGACCCAGTACTTC
NA | TRBJ2-7 | NA | TRBV27 | CASTPGWGLYEQYF | TGTGCCAGCACCCCCGGTTGGGGACTCTACGAGCAGTACTTC
NA | TRBJ1-4 | TRBD1 | TRBV5-8 | CASSPRDRGFEKLFF | TGTGCCAGCAGCCCCAGGGACAGGGGATTTGAAAAACTGTTTTTT
NA | TRBJ2-7 | TRBD2 | TRBV4-1 | CASSRTSGRNYEQYF | TGCGCCAGCAGCCGGACTAGCGGGAGGAATTACGAGCAGTACTTC
NA | TRBJ2-5 | NA | TRBV5-1 | CASSFRETQYF | TGCGCCAGCAGCTTTAGGGAGACCCAGTACTTC
NA | TRBJ1-2 | NA | TRBV27 | CASRPYDRANGYTF | TGTGCCAGCCGCCCCTACGACAGAGCTAATGGCTACACCTTC
NA | TRBJ2-7 | TRBD2 | TRBV30 | CAWIISGSSYEQYF | TGTGCCTGGATCATTAGCGGGAGCTCCTACGAGCAGTACTTC
NA | TRBJ1-3 | NA | TRBV7-8 | CASSFGGMSSGNTIYF | TGTGCCAGCAGCTTCGGGGGGATGAGCTCTGGAAACACCATATATTTT
NA | TRBJ1-3 | TRBD1 | TRBV27 | CASSLGQGVGNTIYF | TGTGCCAGCAGTTTGGGACAGGGGGTCGGAAACACCATATATTTT
NA | TRBJ2-7 | TRBD1 | TRBV6-5 | CASSYSGYRGYEQYF | TGTGCCAGCAGTTACTCGGGGTACAGGGGATACGAGCAGTACTTC
NA | TRBJ2-7 | NA | TRBV7-2 | CASSRRTDASYEQYF | TGTGCCAGCAGCCGACGGACCGACGCTTCCTACGAGCAGTACTTC
NA | TRBJ2-1 | NA | TRBV10-1 | CASSGDQGGHNEQFF | TGCGCCAGCAGTGGGGACCAGGGGGGACACAATGAGCAGTTCTTC
NA | TRBJ2-1 | NA | TRBV2 | CATENQGWKFF | TGTGCCACAGAAAACCAGGGGTGGAAGTTCTTC
NA | TRBJ2-1 | NA | TRBV30 | CAWNSYNEQFF | TGTGCCTGGAACAGTTACAATGAGCAGTTCTTC
NA | TRBJ1-2 | TRBD1 | TRBV29-1 | CSVEVDRGRTVNYGYTF | TGCAGCGTTGAAGTAGACAGGGGGCGAACAGTGAACTATGGCTACACCTTC
NA | TRBJ2-3 | NA | TRBV1 | CTSSQAAWAGSTDTQYF | TGCACCAGCAGCCAAGCCGCCTGGGCGGGAAGCACAGATACGCAGTATTTT
NA | TRBJ1-1 | NA | TRBV6-1 | CASSEGLEAFF | TGTGCCAGCAGTGAGGGTCTTGAAGCTTTCTTT
NA | TRBJ2-1 | TRBD2 | TRBV10-3 | CAIARTSGIPNEQFF | TGTGCCATCGCCCGGACTAGCGGGATTCCCAATGAGCAGTTCTTC
few | TRBJ1-1 | NA | TRBV2 | CASMTDMNTEAFF | TGTGCCAGCATGACAGACATGAACACTGAAGCTTTCTTT
once | TRBJ2-5 | TRBD1 | TRBV5-6 | CASSSLTGSQETQYF | TGTGCCAGCAGTTCGTTGACAGGGTCCCAAGAGACCCAGTACTTC
NA | TRBJ2-5 | TRBD2 | TRBV18 | CASSSGTSEKETQYF | TGTGCCAGCTCATCAGGGACTAGCGAGAAAGAGACCCAGTACTTC
NA | TRBJ2-3 | TRBD2 | TRBV25-1 | CASSLAGGTDTQYF | TGTGCCAGCAGTCTAGCGGGAGGGACAGATACGCAGTATTTT
NA | TRBJ1-3 | TRBD1 | TRBV4-1 | CASSFVRGQGTGNTIYF | TGCGCCAGCAGCTTTGTTAGGGGACAGGGGACCGGAAACACCATATATTTT
once | TRBJ1-1 | NA | TRBV30 | CAWSIPRAGFGFLDTEAFF | TGTGCCTGGAGTATTCCCCGGGCGGGATTCGGTTTTCTGGACACTGAAGCTTTCTTT
NA | TRBJ1-4 | NA | TRBV11-2 | CASSSRVSNEKLFF | TGTGCCAGCAGCTCCAGGGTTTCTAATGAAAAACTGTTTTTT
NA | TRBJ1-2 | TRBD1 | TRBV11-1 | CASSLRDRNYGYTF | TGTGCCAGCAGCTTAAGGGACAGGAACTATGGCTACACCTTC
NA | TRBJ2-5 | TRBD1 | TRBV29-1 | CSVYRGSETQYF | TGCAGCGTTTACAGGGGGTCGGAGACCCAGTACTTC
NA | TRBJ2-6 | TRBD2 | TRBV18 | CASSNMASGATSGANVLTF | TGTGCCAGCTCAAATATGGCTAGCGGGGCTACGTCTGGGGCCAACGTCCTGACTTTC
NA | TRBJ2-1 | NA | TRBV6-6 | CASSFPGGEQFF | TGTGCCAGCAGTTTCCCCGGGGGTGAGCAGTTCTTC
NA | TRBJ1-4 | TRBD1 | TRBV28 | CASSLSRGQGKLFF | TGTGCCAGCAGTTTGAGCAGGGGGCAGGGAAAACTGTTTTTT
NA | TRBJ2-2 | NA | TRBV7-9 | CASSLRGPANTGELFF | TGTGCCAGCAGCTTAAGAGGGCCCGCGAACACCGGGGAGCTGTTTTTT
few | TRBJ2-5 | NA | TRBV9 | CASSAQETQYF | TGTGCCAGCAGCGCTCAAGAGACCCAGTACTTC
NA | TRBJ1-2 | NA | TRBV7-8 | CASSQTQGTYGYTF | TGTGCCAGCAGCCAGACACAGGGTACCTATGGCTACACCTTC
NA | TRBJ1-2 | TRBD1 | TRBV19 | CASVSLPGTGMDGYTF | TGTGCCAGCGTAAGTCTTCCCGGGACAGGGATGGACGGCTACACCTTC
once | TRBJ2-7 | TRBD2 | TRBV5-4 | CASSPGGLAGAYEQYF | TGTGCCAGCAGCCCTGGTGGACTAGCGGGAGCCTACGAGCAGTACTTC
NA | TRBJ1-3 | NA | TRBV4-1 | CASSQDRGGVDGNTIYF | TGCGCCAGCAGCCAAGATAGGGGGGGGGTAGATGGAAACACCATATATTTT
once | TRBJ2-7 | NA | TRBV4-1 | CASSQVNLGGGPYEQYF | TGCGCCAGCAGCCAAGTAAATTTAGGGGGGGGACCCTACGAGCAGTACTTC
NA | TRBJ2-7 | NA | TRBV28 | CASSSPPGWGLWEQYF | TGTGCCAGCAGTTCGCCGCCCGGTTGGGGTTTGTGGGAGCAGTACTTC
NA | TRBJ2-7 | NA | TRBV2 | CASITGGSKVFTYEQYF | TGTGCCAGCATCACGGGGGGCTCCAAGGTTTTTACCTACGAGCAGTACTTC
NA | TRBJ1-1 | NA | TRBV28 | CASTTYAEEAFF | TGTGCCAGCACCACATACGCGGAGGAAGCTTTCTTT
NA | TRBJ1-4 | TRBD1 | TRBV10-3 | CAISDRTGIANEKLFF | TGTGCCATCAGTGATAGGACAGGGATCGCTAATGAAAAACTGTTTTTT
NA | TRBJ2-7 | NA | TRBV5-4 | CASSFGGATDEQYF | TGTGCCAGCAGCTTTGGAGGGGCGACGGACGAGCAGTACTTC
NA | TRBJ2-5 | NA | TRBV21-1 | CASSNRAPGLEGETQYF | TGTGCCAGCAGCAATCGGGCACCGGGACTAGAAGGGGAGACCCAGTACTTC